This is a list of T cell receptor beta chains from one sample in a study of human T cells and chemical hapten exposure. Each CDR3 protein is one row after TCRdb ran MiXCR on the RACE reads. The top ten hold roughly 1.4% of the sample, which has roughly 140,000 distinct CDR3 sequences, 12% seen once. Sequencing was performed on whole blood, taken in connection with sensitization to the hapten diphenylcyclopropenone (DPC). These TCRs come from a woman aged 50 to 60 with alopecia areata. Some clones in this sample may be carry-over from other donors' samples. The conserved cysteine and the conserved F or W are not part of the CDR3 here.

TRBV27,TRBJ1-1,ASSHPGQNTGAF
TRBV5-1,TRBJ1-1,ASSLGQVNTEAF
TRBV9,TRBJ2-7,ASSVGDGGIYEQY
TRBV29-1,TRBJ1-2,SAPVAGEGGYT
TRBV5-1,TRBJ1-1,ASSLTSGSTEAF
TRBV2,TRBJ2-7,ASTGTVRTYEQY
TRBV11-2,TRBJ2-7,ASSLRFGGLDEQY
TRBV20-1,TRBJ1-2,SVRFSQDYGYT
TRBV12-3/TRBV12-4,TRBJ2-2,ASTSFTGELF
TRBV28,TRBJ2-4,ASSLEAAAKNIQY
TRBV6-6,TRBJ2-2,ASSFLQGSPNTGELF
TRBV4-3,TRBJ2-7,ASSQVHGVGAYEQY
TRBV19,TRBJ1-5,ASSREGQPQH
TRBV11-2,TRBJ1-2,ASSLDRGVNYGYT
TRBV29-1,TRBJ2-7,SVEAYGNEQY
TRBV6-2/TRBV6-3,TRBJ2-5,ASSKKGNQGID
TRBV7-6,TRBJ2-3,ASSSVPFRDTQY
TRBV6-5,TRBJ2-3,ASSFLGPAGPDTQY
TRBV4-2,TRBJ2-1,ASIGAGLINEQF
TRBV9,TRBJ2-7,ASSVGRVPYEQY
TRBV20-1,TRBJ2-5,SARLAGGSLQETQY
TRBV29-1,TRBJ2-1,SVEPGNEQF
TRBV14,TRBJ2-3,ASSQVRLAGGADTQY
TRBV29-1,TRBJ1-2,SVYRDRVNGYT
TRBV20-1,TRBJ2-2,SAPSPNTGELF
TRBV11-3,TRBJ1-1,ASSLSGEQAF
TRBV20-1,TRBJ2-1,SAEVPTSREV
TRBV5-1,TRBJ1-1,ASSLAGQGTEAF
TRBV29-1,TRBJ1-1,SVEVGLFEAF
TRBV27,TRBJ2-1,ASSLGVPPNEQF
TRBV7-2,TRBJ2-3,ASSLAATSTDTQY
TRBV5-1,TRBJ2-3,ASSLEGGADTQY
TRBV6-5,TRBJ1-2,ASRRLGQGVYGYT
TRBV29-1,TRBJ2-7,SGQGSSYEQY
TRBV29-1,TRBJ2-7,SVALPSGGASYEQY
TRBV5-6,TRBJ2-5,ASSFTTGPQETQY
TRBV20-1,TRBJ2-1,SAINGGQGYDEQF
TRBV20-1,TRBJ2-7,SARASSAMGLEQY
TRBV3-1,TRBJ2-1,ASSERLAGGSEQF
TRBV6-6,TRBJ2-5,ASSYSAADQETQY
TRBV20-1,TRBJ1-2,SASRQDSYGYT
TRBV18,TRBJ2-4,ASSHGGNIAKNIQY
TRBV7-2,TRBJ2-5,ASSLAAFQETQY
TRBV7-2,TRBJ2-3,ASGTRFTDTQY
TRBV19,TRBJ2-7,ASSERVTYEQY
TRBV30,TRBJ1-1,AWSVDEAF
TRBV6-2/TRBV6-3,TRBJ2-1,ASSFLAKTGEQF
TRBV19,TRBJ2-1,ASSRFNRARGVEQF
TRBV5-1,TRBJ2-7,ASSVQGEAYEQY